These T cell receptor beta chains were read from a single sample in a study of blood T cell repertoires in COVID-19. Generated by immunoSEQ multiplex PCR, the TCRdb table keeps only in-frame clones and is missing some. Here the sample spans approximately 250,000 clones, approximately 90% being singletons. Input material: PBMCs or T cells enriched from blood (not recorded which). The receptors come from a man aged 35 to 55 who had been exposed to COVID-19. The CDR3 runs from the conserved cysteine through the conserved F or W.

TRBV5-6,CASSVAQGEKLFF
TRBV3-1/TRBV3-2,CASSQGNSGSLFYNEQFF
TRBV11-2,CASSFAGTGGLASPLHF
TRBV2,CASSYSGPSTDTQYF
TRBV4-3,CASSQDMTGGAFF
TRBV6-5,CASRGDRGYTDTQYF
TRBV5-1,CASSLEVRGQYEQYF
TRBV7-9,CASSLVSGNTEAFF
TRBV2,CASSTVDRNTEAFF
TRBV7-3,CASSLTSDQGGFGYTF
TRBV7-9,CASSLASRPTEVKQYF
TRBV30,CAWSAVNEQFF
TRBV18,CASSPTGTVLSYGYTF
TRBV11-1,CASSGQGSGEQYF
TRBV29-1,CSGSAGVGETQYF
TRBV5-5,CASRLTGDNNEQFF
TRBV28,CASSFRGYTGELFF
TRBV7-9,CASSLVVDGEKLFF
TRBV6-6,CASTITSGSTDTQYF
TRBV12-5,CASGSTPGGGQPQHF
TRBV30,CACNNRDRGGNEQFF
TRBV5-1,CASSPTGQSTDTQYF